These 2 T cell receptor beta chains were all obtained from the same sample, sequenced in a study of blood T cell repertoires in COVID-19. The data were produced by immunoSEQ multiplex PCR, yet TCRdb's version contains in-frame clones alone and is incomplete. The sample includes about 210,000 clones, approximately 88% of them seen just once. The sample comprised PBMCs or T cells enriched from blood (not recorded which). The receptors derive from a man between 18 and 35 years old with acute COVID-19.

This clone has just one count. V and J are TRBV6-5 and TRBJ1-2; D uncertain. This CDR3 comprises 16 residues. Trimming pared 4 bases from V and 4 bases from J, leaving 19 bases between. Germline loops: CDR1 MNHEY, CDR2 SVGAGI. CDR3 nucleotides: TGTGCCAGCAGTTCCCCGGACTCACTAGAAATCTATGGCTACACCTTC. This gives the protein CASSSPDSLEIYGYTF.

The chain joins TRBV19 to TRBJ1-2, with D possibly TRBD1 on 6 matching bases. V dropped 3 bases and J dropped 12 bases, with 14 bases sitting between them. There are 12 residues in the CDR3. The germline V gene has CDR1 LNHDA and CDR2 SQIVND (reference sequence). The CDR3 DNA sequence: TGTGCCAGTAGTATGTCAGGGGCGCCGAACACCTTC. Protein: CASSMSGAPNTF.